The text below deals with one T cell receptor (beta chain). The assay was immunoSEQ multiplex PCR, and TCRdb's table has in-frame clones only and misses some. Of a few hundred thousand clones listed, 83% were seen once; the top ten hold roughly 5.1%. This sample is drawn from a study of blood T cell repertoires in COVID-19. Study summary: T cells, B-cell-depleted T cells, or PBMCs provided the cDNA or gDNA that served as material.

Researchers sorted participants into cohorts using their self-reported clinical history. The recovered donors of Cohort 3 showed two negative PCRs, clearance, or symptom resolution. CDR3 length: 20 amino acids. The V and J ends lost 0 bases and 5 bases, in that order; junction bases with no gene match: 14. In germline, CDR1 is MGHRA, CDR2 YSYEKL. Source material: PBMCs or T cells enriched from blood (not recorded which). The TCR originated in a woman aged 50 to 65 who had recovered from COVID-19. V and J are TRBV4-1 and TRBJ2-4, with TRBD2 matching 12 bases. CDR3 sequence: CASSQDFGDRASGRENIQYF. The CDR3 DNA reads as TGCGCCAGCAGCCAAGATTTTGGGGACAGGGCTAGCGGGAGGGAAAACATTCAGTACTTC.